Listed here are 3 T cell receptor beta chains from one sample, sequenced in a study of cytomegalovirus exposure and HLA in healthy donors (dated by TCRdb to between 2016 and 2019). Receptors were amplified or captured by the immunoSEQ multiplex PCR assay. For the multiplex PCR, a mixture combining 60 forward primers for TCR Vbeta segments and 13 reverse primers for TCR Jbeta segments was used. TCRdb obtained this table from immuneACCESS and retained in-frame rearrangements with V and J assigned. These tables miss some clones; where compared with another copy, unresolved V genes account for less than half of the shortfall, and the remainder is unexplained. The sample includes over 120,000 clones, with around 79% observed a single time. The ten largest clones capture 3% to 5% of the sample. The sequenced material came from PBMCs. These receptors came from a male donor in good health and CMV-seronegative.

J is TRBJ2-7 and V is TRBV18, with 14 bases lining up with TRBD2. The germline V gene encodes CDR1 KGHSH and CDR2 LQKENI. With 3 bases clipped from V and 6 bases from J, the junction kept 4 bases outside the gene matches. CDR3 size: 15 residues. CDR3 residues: CASSPSTSGRGEQYF. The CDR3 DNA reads TGTGCCAGCTCACCTTCGACTAGCGGGAGGGGCGAGCAGTACTTC.

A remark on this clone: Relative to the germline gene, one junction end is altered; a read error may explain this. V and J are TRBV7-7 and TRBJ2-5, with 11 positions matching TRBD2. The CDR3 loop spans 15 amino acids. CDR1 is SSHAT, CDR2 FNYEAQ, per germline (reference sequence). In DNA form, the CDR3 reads TGTGCTAGCAGCGCTAGCGGGGGGCCACGGGAGACCCAGTACTTC. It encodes CASSASGGPRETQYF.

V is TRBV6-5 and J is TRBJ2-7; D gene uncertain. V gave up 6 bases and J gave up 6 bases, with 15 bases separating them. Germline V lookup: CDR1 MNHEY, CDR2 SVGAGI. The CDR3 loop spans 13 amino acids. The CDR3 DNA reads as TGTGCCAGCAGCTCTTATTCGATCGGCGAGCAGTACTTC. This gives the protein CASSSYSIGEQYF.